Presented here are 4 T cell receptor beta chains from one specimen sequenced in a study of OX40 agonist ivuxolimab in advanced cancers. Method: immunoSEQ multiplex PCR; TCRdb's copy keeps in-frame clones and lacks some. The repertoire consists of more than 50,000 clones, with around 93% occurring once and the leading ten covering around 19%. This specimen consisted of CD4+ or CD8+ T cells sorted from blood, obtained in a trial of the OX40 agonist ivuxolimab. These TCRs come from an adult with an advanced solid tumor such as melanoma, head and neck, liver or kidney cancer.

The rearrangement links TRBV4-3 to TRBJ2-3; D unresolved. V lost 1 base and J lost 6, with 8 bases in between. This CDR3 spans 13 amino acids. Germline values: CDR1 LGHNA, CDR2 YSLEER. DNA for the CDR3: TGCGCCAGCAGCCAAGCCTACGGGGATACGCAGTATTTT. Translated, it gives CASSQAYGDTQYF.

The chain employs TRBV10-3 and TRBJ2-5, with D uncertain. Germline V gives CDR1 ENHRY, CDR2 SYGVKD. V was shortened by 2 bases and J by 1 base, with 8 bases between the two germline ends. The CDR3 covers 14 residues. The CDR3, as DNA: TGTGCCATCAGTGAGACGCGGCTCCAAGAGACCCAGTACTTC. Residues: CAISETRLQETQYF.

In this sample, this clone turned up once. The chain joins TRBV9 to TRBJ2-3, with a possible D match to TRBD1 (6 bases). CDR1 and CDR2 (germline): SGDLS, YYNGEE. The ends were cut back, 3 bases at V and 2 bases at J, with 19 bases in the middle. This CDR3 is 17 amino acids long. DNA of the CDR3: TGTGCCAGCAGCGCCTCATCCGGGACAACTGTCACAGATACGCAGTATTTT. Translating gives CASSASSGTTVTDTQYF.

The chain couples TRBV2 to TRBJ2-1; 11 nucleotides match TRBD2. Trimming removed 5 bases from V and 2 bases from J; junction bases left unmatched: 5. The germline gives CDR1 SNHLY, CDR2 FYNNEI. There are 16 residues in the CDR3. The CDR3 sequence is CASSRLAGGAYNEQFF. Written as DNA, the CDR3 is TGTGCCAGCAGTCGTCTAGCGGGAGGAGCCTACAATGAGCAGTTCTTC.